The 2 T cell receptor beta chains in this list originate from one sample, sequenced in a study of T cells in Graves' hyperthyroidism and ophthalmopathy. Amplification of TCR beta CDR3 regions was performed using RNA transcripts as template. The HTBI set primed first-round TCR CDR3 RT-PCR. TCRdb redid the calling of the multiplex PCR reads with MiXCR, one entry per CDR3 protein. Among 550,000 to 600,000 distinct CDR3 sequences, approximately 15% were seen once, and the ten largest hold 7.1%. The sequencing sample was made of blood. Receptors were obtained from a woman younger than 30 with Graves' ophthalmopathy.

This chain uses TRBV7-9 with TRBJ1-2, with 9 nucleotides matching TRBD1. Germline-derived CDR1 and CDR2 are SEHNR and FQNEAQ (reference sequence). The CDR3 runs to 12 residues. V dropped 11 bases and J dropped 7; count of bases not matched to a gene: 8. The CDR3 DNA sequence: TGTGCCGTAGAGACAGGGGGTTTTGGCTACACCTTC. This gives the protein CAVETGGFGYTF.

This clonotype has at least ten counts. This chain uses TRBV2 with TRBJ2-1; perhaps TRBD1 as D (5 bases). Between the trimmed V and J ends, which lost 7 bases and 7 bases, there was a span of 17 bases. Germline CDR1 and CDR2: SNHLY and FYNNEI. CDR3 length: 14 amino acids. The CDR3 DNA sequence: TGTGCCAGCAACCCCGAGGCAGGGCGGAATGAGCAGTTCTTC. This gives the protein CASNPEAGRNEQFF.